These 15 T cell receptor beta chains came from one sample sequenced in a study of neoadjuvant anti-PD-1 for oral cavity cancer. Here immunoSEQ multiplex PCR was the method, and the copy in TCRdb shows in-frame clones only, minus some. The repertoire includes under 15,000 clones, about 68% of them detected once, and approximately 3% sits in the top ten. This sample comprised PBMCs, obtained before nivolumab (anti-PD-1) treatment. Every receptor here comes from a person aged 35 to 85 with oral cavity squamous cell carcinoma.

This clone was counted only a few times. This sequence joins TRBV7-9 and TRBJ1-4; D uncertain. V lost 2 bases, J lost 4 bases, and 5 bases lay in between. The germline V gene has CDR1 SEHNR and CDR2 FQNEAQ (reference sequence). The CDR3 totals 13 residues. The CDR3 bases are TGTGCCAGCAGCTTATACGGTAATGAAAAACTGTTTTTT. This translates into CASSLYGNEKLFF. Full variable domain (outside the CDR3, taken from reference TRBV7-9 and TRBJ1-4): DTGVSQNPRHKITKRGQNVTFRCDPISEHNRLYWYRQTLGQGPEFLTYFQNEAQLEKSRLLSDRFSAERPKGSFSTLEIQRTEQGDSAMYLCASSLYGNEKLFFGSGTQLSVL.

J is TRBJ2-3 and V is TRBV10-1, with TRBD2 matching 14 bases. J lost 4 bases, V lost 2 bases, and 2 bases had no gene match. This CDR3 region has 16 residues. CDR1 is WNHNN, CDR2 SYGVQD, per germline (reference sequence). The CDR3 DNA is TGCGCCAGCAGTGAGGGGACTAGCGGGAGAGCAGATACGCAGTATTTT. This sequence encodes CASSEGTSGRADTQYF.

CDR3: CASSIRLYGYTF. The CDR3 nucleotides are TGTGCCAGTAGTATCCGACTCTATGGCTACACCTTC. The chain carries TRBV19 and TRBJ1-2; D not resolved. CDR1 and CDR2 (germline): LNHDA, SQIVND (reference sequence). The CDR3 loop spans 12 amino acids. V shed 3 bases and J shed 4 bases, with 6 bases lying between them.

This chain uses TRBV6-1 with TRBJ2-7; TRBD2 agrees at 8 bases. The CDR3 totals 15 residues. J gave up 0 bases and V 2 bases, and 3 bases lay outside the gene matches. The germline V gene encodes CDR1 MNHNS and CDR2 SASEGT. The CDR3 DNA reads as TGTGCCAGCAGTGAAAGCGGGAGCCCCTCCTACGAGCAGTACTTC. Amino acid sequence: CASSESGSPSYEQYF.

This clone was detected only a few times. The rearrangement links TRBV28 to TRBJ1-1, with no clear D. V lost 4 bases, J lost 1 base, and 13 bases lay in between. The length of the CDR3 is 15 residues. Looked up from germline, CDR1 is MDHEN and CDR2 is SYDVKM. CDR3: CASSSGSGGNTEAFF. CDR3 in DNA: TGTGCCAGCAGTTCGGGATCGGGAGGGAACACTGAAGCTTTCTTT.

V gene TRBV25-1 combines with J gene TRBJ1-1; TRBD1 matches at 7 bases. Germline V gene lookup returns CDR1 MGHDK and CDR2 SYGVNS. The CDR3 extends over 14 amino acids. Trimming took 8 bases from V and 7 from J; bases not matched to a gene: 13. Here the CDR3 reads CASEKGGTASEAFF. CDR3 bases: TGTGCCAGCGAAAAAGGCGGGACAGCCAGTGAAGCTTTCTTT.

The gene calls are TRBV2 and TRBJ2-5, with TRBD1 identical over 7 bases. The germline CDR1 and CDR2 sequences are SNHLY and FYNNEI. Germline trimming cut 10 bases from V and 1 base from J; bases unmatched to any gene: 6. CDR3 length: 13 residues. CDR3 coding DNA: TGTGCCATCCTGGGACAGAGCCAAGAGACCCAGTACTTC. Amino acids: CAILGQSQETQYF.

This clone came up a few times. This chain links TRBV4-1 with TRBJ1-5; no definite D call. V was trimmed by 0 bases and J by 7 bases, leaving 7 bases between them. CDR3 length: 13 residues. CDR1 is MGHRA, CDR2 YSYEKL, per germline. CDR3 coding DNA: TGCGCCAGCAGCCAAGACCCCGACCAGCCCCAGCATTTT. This codes for CASSQDPDQPQHF.

The J gene is TRBJ2-7, the V gene TRBV6-1; no clear D. The CDR3 is 12 residues long. From germline, CDR1 is MNHNS and CDR2 SASEGT. V lost 1 base and J lost 5, with 6 bases in between. The CDR3: CASSEVRNEQYF. CDR3 coding DNA: TGTGCCAGCAGTGAAGTGAGGAACGAGCAGTACTTC.

V is TRBV7-3 and J is TRBJ2-6; tentatively, D is TRBD1 or TRBD2 (5 bases each). Germline-derived CDR1 and CDR2 are SGHTA and FQGTGA. The V and J ends lost 3 bases and 0 bases respectively, with 15 bases between them. The CDR3 runs 18 residues. This chain's CDR3 is CASSFFGALNSGANVLTF. CDR3 DNA: TGTGCCAGCAGCTTCTTCGGGGCACTTAACTCTGGGGCCAACGTCCTGACTTTC.

The chain couples TRBV11-2 to TRBJ2-2, with a tentative D call TRBD1 (5 bases). The CDR3 spans 15 residues. Germline CDR1 and CDR2: SGHAT and FQNNGV. Trimming pared 0 bases from V and 5 bases from J, leaving 10 bases between. Here the CDR3 DNA reads TGTGCCAGCAGCTTAGATTGGGGCCCGACCGGGGAGCTGTTTTTT. Protein sequence: CASSLDWGPTGELFF. The whole variable domain, filled in from reference TRBV11-2 and TRBJ2-2, reads EAGVAQSPRYKIIEKRQSVAFWCNPISGHATLYWYQQILGQGPKLLIQFQNNGVVDDSQLPKDRFSAERLKGVDSTLKIQPAKLEDSAVYLCASSLDWGPTGELFFGEGSRLTVL.

The J gene is TRBJ1-2, the V gene TRBV28, with TRBD1 matching over 8 bases. Germline CDR1 is MDHEN and CDR2 is SYDVKM. This CDR3 is built from 14 residues. V lost 6 bases and J lost 4; bases outside the gene matches: 7. CDR3 DNA: TGTGCCAGCAGAACTGGACAGGGAATCTATGGCTACACCTTC. Protein: CASRTGQGIYGYTF.

The rearrangement uses TRBV10-2 and TRBJ2-7; 11 nucleotides align to TRBD2. V shed 9 bases and J 3 bases; nucleotides not matched to a gene: 4. Germline-derived CDR1 and CDR2 are WSHSY and SAAADI. The CDR3 is 13 residues long. CDR3 sequence reads: CASLLAGGYEQYF. CDR3 nucleotide sequence: TGCGCCAGTCTCCTAGCGGGAGGCTACGAGCAGTACTTC.

The CDR3: CASSLRDRGTNSPLHF. The CDR3, as DNA: TGTGCCAGCAGCTTAAGGGACAGGGGCACCAATTCACCCCTCCACTTT. The V and J genes are TRBV7-9 and TRBJ1-6, with 10 bases fitting TRBD1. J gave up 7 bases and V 2 bases, and 5 bases lay outside the gene matches. The CDR3 is 16 amino acids. Per the germline V gene, CDR1 is SEHNR and CDR2 is FQNEAQ (reference sequence). Full variable domain (missing parts from reference TRBV7-9 and TRBJ1-6): DTGVSQNPRHKITKRGQNVTFRCDPISEHNRLYWYRQTLGQGPEFLTYFQNEAQLEKSRLLSDRFSAERPKGSFSTLEIQRTEQGDSAMYLCASSLRDRGTNSPLHFGNGTRLTVT.

The V call is TRBV15, the J call TRBJ1-1; tentative D call: TRBD1 (5 bases). Germline V gene lookup returns CDR1 LNHNV and CDR2 YYDKDF (reference sequence). The CDR3 loop spans 15 amino acids. V lost 0 bases to trimming and J lost 8 bases, with 16 bases between them. DNA of the CDR3: TGTGCCACCAGCAGAGATGGGGCTGGGCTAAGGGAAGCTTTCTTT. Translating gives CATSRDGAGLREAFF.